Sequencing of this T cell receptor (beta chain) was carried out in a study of CD8+ T cells in alopecia areata (dated by TCRdb to the late 2010s). A note on the overall study: The treated patients, all with moderate-to-severe alopecia areata, were enrolled in an open-label pilot trial of oral tofacitinib given at 5 to 10 mg twice daily. Patients received tofacitinib for 6 to 18 months and were then followed off drug for 6 months to check for delayed response and recurrence. In both human patients and the C3H/HeJ mouse model, the study applied high-throughput TCRbeta sequencing to look at T cell clonal expansion in alopecia areata. On the human side, TCRbeta sequencing was run on scalp tissue and on sorted CD4+ and CD8+ peripheral blood T cells from healthy controls and from alopecia areata patients with either patchy or totalis/universalis disease. Patients on tofacitinib were biopsied at baseline and after 4 and 24 weeks of treatment, and several of the patients also had a later scalp biopsy. Scalp clonality was compared across normal scalp (n=4), patchy alopecia areata scalp (n=8), and alopecia totalis/universalis scalp (n=8). The RNA source kit depended on sample type: the PAXgene miRNA kit for fixed scalp, the miRNeasy kit for PBMCs, and the RNeasy kit for mouse skin. TCRbeta CDR3 regions were amplified by immunoSEQ multiplex PCR using 35 Vbeta forward and 13 Jbeta reverse primers. General findings and caveats noted by the study authors: Unlike mouse skin, where gammadelta T cells dominate, normal human skin contains resident alphabeta T cells that get sequenced too, which complicates analysis of the scalp TCR repertoire. Shared TCR sequences between patients were less evident than in mice, which may be partly attributable to HLA diversity in the patient population. Lesional scalp, especially in alopecia totalis/universalis, showed higher clonality and more expanded CD8+ clones than normal scalp, suggesting antigenic drive.

In the case of this clone: The target of this receptor is not known. No base qualities exist here, and no much larger clone lies one base off it.

Deletion took 5 bases off V and 0 bases off J, with a span of 19 bases between the germline ends. The germline V gene yields SQVTM for CDR1 and ANQGSEA for CDR2. The cysteine opens and the phenylalanine closes a CDR3 of 16 amino acids. The sequence is cut down to CDR3 DNA, 48 bases in frame from base 1. The meaning of the sample's time point label: baseline before oral tofacitinib. From alopecia areata patients, peripheral blood was collected along with lesional scalp punch biopsies. PBMCs were isolated by density centrifugation and stained for CD3, CD4 and CD8, and CD4+ and CD8+ T cells were sorted on a FACSAria. The library was obtained by the immunoSEQ multiplex PCR assay. RNA was extracted from all samples and reverse transcribed into cDNA as template for TCR sequencing. SuperScript III was used for first-strand cDNA synthesis, primed with a 2:1 mix of oligo-dT and random hexamers. A synthetic immune receptor repertoire was used to measure amplification bias, and any remaining bias was corrected computationally. The authors' pipeline ran thus. After raw reads were preprocessed to remove errors, the CDR3 was defined following IMGT conventions as running from the conserved cysteine to phenylalanine. Clonality was computed as 1 minus the Shannon entropy, with the entropy normalized by log2 of the number of productive unique TCRs. CD4 or CD8 identity of scalp clones was inferred by cross-referencing scalp TCRbeta sequences with sorted blood CD4 and CD8 repertoires. Entries here come from immuneACCESS through TCRdb and include only in-frame sequences with V and J called. Some clones fail to appear in such tables; in the studies checked, an unresolved V gene covers under half of the shortfall, and the cause of the remainder is unknown. That table furnishes V, J and clone size, whereas the DNA furnished D and trimming. The sample table holds 200,000 to 250,000 clones, of which around 62% were seen once. The ten largest clones take up 0.45% of the sample.

The sequence derives from a human donor with alopecia areata. The sequence is built from TRBV29-1 and TRBJ1-1; there is no confident call for the D gene. The source was CD4+ T cells sorted from blood, collected at week 0. The base sequence is TGCAGCGTTTGGAAGCGGGGTGGGGTCATGAACACTGAAGCTTTCTTT. It is translated as CSVWKRGGVMNTEAFF.